This entry concerns a single T cell receptor (beta chain). The antigen is undetermined. Unrecorded immune exposure was likely among donors, who were nominally healthy when sampled. The data are from a study of cytomegalovirus exposure and HLA in healthy donors. Study findings and constraints: The only immune exposure information that was available was CMV serostatus. In a later analysis, TCR association rates varied by HLA locus: DRB1 most, HLA-C fewest. TCR beta sequences numbering fewer than 20,000 were associated with HLA alleles at 0.05 false discovery rate in a later analysis.

Vbeta (60) and Jbeta (13) primers were used in the PCR. Measured with immunoSEQ multiplex PCR; TCRdb has only the in-frame clones, and not every one. The sample records 98,000 or so clones, roughly three quarters being singletons. CDR1 and CDR2 (germline): DFQATT, SNEGSKA (reference sequence). CDR3 length: 11 residues. V was pared by 5 bases and J by 3 bases, with 8 bases between. The sample was PBMCs. The chain carries TRBV20-1 and TRBJ2-7, with a possible D match to TRBD1 (6 bases). The source is a female donor in good health and CMV-seronegative. The CDR3 nucleotides read TGCAGTGCTGTACAGGGCTACGAGCAGTACTTC. Its protein product is CSAVQGYEQYF.